The clone carrying this TCR beta chain came up a few times. This entry is derived from a study of CD8 T cells in ankylosing spondylitis. This CDR3 has 14 residues. The V end was cut by 0 bases, the J end by 5 bases, with 10 bases between. The germline CDR1 and CDR2 sequences are LGHNA and YNFKEQ. A single record per CDR3 protein comes from TCRdb applying MiXCR to the 5' RACE reads. The repertoire includes some 140,000 distinct CDR3 sequences, 7% to 10% of them detected once, and more than 7% sits in the top ten. Sequencing used synovial fluid, either unsorted or a sorted T cell fraction (not recorded which). The TCR sequence derives from a male donor with ankylosing spondylitis. The gene calls are TRBV4-2 and TRBJ2-5; unclear D gene. The CDR3 DNA follows: TGTGCCAGCAGCCAAGACTATGGGCGGGAGACCCAGTACTTC. It specifies CASSQDYGRETQYF.